These 29 T cell receptor beta chains were all obtained from the same sample, sequenced in a study of T cell repertoires in cytomegalovirus infection. TCRdb reanalysed the reads using MiXCR and keeps one entry per CDR3 protein. The sample shows hundreds of thousands of distinct CDR3 sequences, roughly a tenth of them seen only once. The sequenced sample was PBMCs. The receptor set was obtained from a human donor in good health (CMV status not recorded). Some clones in this sample may be carry-over from other donors' samples.

This clonotype was recorded a few times. The gene calls are TRBV20-1 and TRBJ1-1, with D possibly being TRBD1 (6 bases). Germline V gene sequence: CDR1 DFQATT, CDR2 SNEGSKA (reference sequence). There are 18 residues in the CDR3. Trimming pared 1 base from V and 1 base from J, leaving 22 bases between. Written as DNA, the CDR3 is TGCAGTGCTAGAGTTGAGTGGGTCGGGGAAGGGGGGAACACTGAAGCTTTCTTT. As protein: CSARVEWVGEGGNTEAFF.

This clonotype was recorded at least ten times. The rearrangement uses TRBV6-1 and TRBJ2-1; TRBD2 aligns across 7 bases. V dropped 5 bases and J dropped 3; count of bases not matched to a gene: 10. The CDR3 spans 16 residues. Germline V gene data show CDR1 as MNHNS and CDR2 as SASEGT. The CDR3 DNA sequence: TGTGCCAGCAGTCTACGCTCGGGGACTATCTACAATGAGCAGTTCTTC. Its translation: CASSLRSGTIYNEQFF.

The rearrangement uses TRBV3-1 and TRBJ2-1; the D is unclear. V gave up 4 bases and J gave up 6 bases, with 10 bases separating them. Germline lookup yields CDR1 LGHDT and CDR2 YNNKEL (reference sequence). The CDR3 loop spans 13 amino acids. The CDR3 bases are TGTGCCAGCAGCCCTCTCGGTTTCAATGAGCAGTTCTTC. Translated, it gives CASSPLGFNEQFF.

This clonotype has a count of ten or more. The V and J genes are TRBV28 and TRBJ1-5, with 9 bases aligning to TRBD1. The CDR3 contains 19 residues. Looked up from germline, CDR1 is MDHEN and CDR2 is SYDVKM. V trimming: 4 bases; J trimming: 3 bases; junction bases outside the gene matches: 16. The DNA of the CDR3 is TGTGCCAGCAGTTACCGGACAGGGGAAACCCTCCGGCTCAATCAGCCCCAGCATTTT. It is translated as CASSYRTGETLRLNQPQHF.

This clonotype has only a few counts. The genes are TRBV5-4 and TRBJ2-7; D is perhaps TRBD2 (5 bases). The CDR3 is made up of 13 amino acids. V lost 3 bases and J 5 bases, leaving 12 bases between the germline ends. Looked up from germline, CDR1 is SGHNT and CDR2 is YYREEE (reference sequence). The CDR3: CASSSRVSHEQYF. As DNA, the CDR3 is TGTGCCAGCAGCTCGAGGGTGTCCCACGAGCAGTACTTC.

At least ten counts were recorded for this clonotype. The DNA of the CDR3 is TGTGCCAGTAGTATTTCAGATACGCAGTATTTT. Its translation is CASSISDTQYF. The genes are TRBV19 and TRBJ2-3; D is unresolved. CDR3 length: 11 amino acids. Trimming left V 3 bases short and J 4 bases short, with 2 bases between. Germline V gene data show CDR1 as LNHDA and CDR2 as SQIVND (reference sequence). Supplemented by reference TRBV19 and TRBJ2-3, the full variable domain reads DGGITQSPKYLFRKEGQNVTLSCEQNLNHDAMYWYRQDPGQGLRLIYYSQIVNDFQKGDIAEGYSVSREKKESFPLTVTSAQKNPTAFYLCASSISDTQYFGPGTRLTVL.

Ten or more counts support this clonotype. This sequence joins TRBV25-1 and TRBJ2-7; the D is unclear. The ends were cut back, 3 bases at V and 3 bases at J, with 3 bases in the middle. Germline CDR1 MGHDK, CDR2 SYGVNS. This CDR3 region has 11 residues. The CDR3 here is CASSDHYEQYF. CDR3 nucleotides: TGTGCCAGCAGTGACCACTACGAGCAGTACTTC.

In this sample, this clonotype turned up many times. The chain is built from TRBV7-2 and TRBJ2-7; 7 bases fit TRBD2. In germline, CDR1 is SGHTA, CDR2 FQGNSA. CDR3 length: 19 amino acids. V lost 1 base to trimming and J lost 0 bases; unmatched junction nucleotides: 15. Here the CDR3 DNA reads TGTGCCAGCAGCTTAGAGTTTCAAGGGAGCGGGGCAAGCTCCTACGAGCAGTACTTC. Amino acid sequence: CASSLEFQGSGASSYEQYF.

This clonotype has a count of ten or more. The genes are TRBV7-6 and TRBJ1-1; D not certain. Per the germline V gene, CDR1 is SGHVS and CDR2 is FNYEAQ. V was pared by 2 bases and J by 6 bases, with 13 bases between. The CDR3 length is 14 residues. The CDR3 protein is CASSLRNGEAEAFF. CDR3 sequence (DNA): TGTGCCAGCAGCTTAAGGAATGGGGAGGCTGAAGCTTTCTTT.

There are many counts of this clonotype. The V gene is TRBV28, the J gene TRBJ2-3; 10 bases agree with TRBD1. CDR1 MDHEN and CDR2 SYDVKM come from the germline V gene. With 5 bases clipped from V and 4 bases from J, the junction kept 9 bases outside the gene matches. The CDR3 spans 16 residues. The chain's CDR3 is CASSPPLGQGSDTQYF. DNA for the CDR3: TGTGCCAGCAGTCCACCCCTGGGACAGGGGTCAGATACGCAGTATTTT. Drawing the rest from reference TRBV28 and TRBJ2-3, the complete variable domain is DVKVTQSSRYLVKRTGEKVFLECVQDMDHENMFWYRQDPGLGLRLIYFSYDVKMKEKGDIPEGYSVSREKKERFSLILESASTNQTSMYLCASSPPLGQGSDTQYFGPGTRLTVL.

A word on this clonotype: This sequence may be a read error, since a much larger clone differs from it by one base. The chain employs TRBV29-1 and TRBJ2-7; D may match TRBD1 or TRBD2 (5 bases each). The CDR3 runs 15 residues. Germline values: CDR1 SQVTM, CDR2 ANQGSEA. This chain's CDR3 is CSVEEGWGPSYEQCV. In DNA, the CDR3 is TGCAGCGTTGAAGAAGGGTGGGGACCATCCTACGAGCAGTGCGTC.

A few counts support this clonotype. The gene calls are TRBV28 and TRBJ2-7; 11 nucleotides align to TRBD2. CDR1 is MDHEN and CDR2 is SYDVKM in the germline V gene. The junction had 4 bases not matched to a gene; V was cut back by 5 bases and J by 1 base. The CDR3 spans 15 residues. The CDR3: CASSRLAGPSYEQYV. Written as DNA, the CDR3 is TGTGCCAGCAGTAGACTAGCGGGGCCTTCCTACGAGCAGTACGTC.

The chain employs TRBV4-3 and TRBJ1-2; D unclear. The germline V gene encodes CDR1 LGHNA and CDR2 YSLEER. The V and J ends lost 4 bases and 1 base respectively, with 16 bases between them. CDR3 size: 16 residues. CDR3: CASSLRGGFGNYGYTF. The CDR3 bases are TGCGCCAGCAGCCTTAGAGGAGGGTTCGGTAACTATGGCTACACCTTC.

This clonotype was seen once. This may be a read error, as it is one base from a much larger clone. The rearrangement links TRBV20-1 to TRBJ1-2; possible D gene TRBD1, 6 bases. Germline-derived CDR1 and CDR2 are DFQATT and SNEGSKA (reference sequence). V shed 3 bases and J shed 6 bases, with 14 bases lying between them. This CDR3 comprises 13 residues. Written as DNA, the CDR3 is TGCAGTGCTAGCCCCAGGGGAGTCCATGGCTACACCTTC. Translation gives CSASPRGVHGYTF.

This clonotype has a count of ten or more. This chain links TRBV2 with TRBJ2-3; 7 bases fit TRBD1. The CDR3 has 15 amino acids. V lost 4 bases, J lost 0 bases, and 4 bases stayed unmatched. Germline V gene sequence: CDR1 SNHLY, CDR2 FYNNEI. The CDR3 sequence: CASSVPGGSTDTQYF. CDR3 nucleotide sequence: TGTGCCAGCAGTGTCCCAGGGGGAAGCACAGATACGCAGTATTTT.

CDR3 sequence (DNA): TGTGCCAGCAGGACCCAGTATAGTAGTGAGCAGTTCTTC. It yields the protein CASRTQYSSEQFF. V and J are TRBV6-1 and TRBJ2-1; D uncertain. Trimming removed 6 bases at V and 9 bases at J, with 15 bases between. This CDR3 has 13 amino acids. Per the germline V gene, CDR1 is MNHNS and CDR2 is SASEGT.

There are many counts of this clonotype. The chain recombines TRBV7-2 with TRBJ1-4; 10 nucleotides agree with TRBD1. CDR3 length equals 14 residues. Trimming at V came to 5 bases and at J to 7 bases, leaving 4 bases not matched to a gene. CDR1 and CDR2 (germline): SGHTA, FQGNSA. As DNA, the CDR3 is TGTGCCAGCAGCCGGGACAGGGGTGGTGAAAAACTGTTTTTT. This sequence encodes CASSRDRGGEKLFF. Filled out from reference TRBV7-2 and TRBJ1-4, the complete variable domain reads GAGVSQSPSNKVTEKGKDVELRCDPISGHTALYWYRQSLGQGLEFLIYFQGNSAPDKSGLPSDRFSAERTGGSVSTLTIQRTQQEDSAVYLCASSRDRGGEKLFFGSGTQLSVL.

In this sample, this clonotype turned up a few times. The rearrangement links TRBV10-3 to TRBJ2-2; the D is unclear. This CDR3 region has 14 residues. Germline V gene lookup returns CDR1 ENHRY and CDR2 SYGVKD. V shed 2 bases and J shed 5 bases, with 9 bases lying between them. CDR3 DNA: TGTGCCATCAGTGAGGCCGAGAGTACCGGGGAGCTGTTTTTT. Amino acid sequence: CAISEAESTGELFF.

V and J are TRBV15 and TRBJ2-3; no clear D gene. The CDR3 has 17 residues. The germline gives CDR1 LNHNV, CDR2 YYDKDF (reference sequence). V was pared by 1 base and J by 4 bases, with 18 bases between. The CDR3 is CATSRGSSTIRSDTQYF. DNA of the CDR3: TGTGCCACCAGCAGAGGTAGCTCCACTATTCGCTCAGATACGCAGTATTTT.

The chain combines TRBV20-1 with TRBJ1-6, with D maybe TRBD1 (6 bases). The V end was cut by 6 bases, the J end by 7 bases, with 13 bases between. Germline assignment: CDR1 DFQATT and CDR2 SNEGSKA (reference sequence). The CDR3 length is 13 residues. The CDR3 nucleotides read TGCAGTGCCAAGCGGACAGTGAATTCACCCCTCCACTTT. It encodes CSAKRTVNSPLHF.

This clonotype was seen a handful of times. This chain uses TRBV15 with TRBJ2-5; tentative D call: TRBD2 (5 bases). This CDR3 is built from 14 residues. V lost 5 bases and J 3 bases, leaving 13 bases between the germline ends. CDR1 LNHNV and CDR2 YYDKDF come from the germline V gene (reference sequence). CDR3 nucleotides: TGTGCCACCAGCCAGCGAGGGAGAGAAGAGACCCAGTACTTC. Translating it yields CATSQRGREETQYF.

This clonotype was seen repeatedly, ten times or more. CDR3 DNA sequence: TGTGCCAGCAGTGGGGCAGGGATTTACAATGAGCAGTTCTTC. Translation: CASSGAGIYNEQFF. The chain carries TRBV2 and TRBJ2-1, with TRBD1 as a possible D gene (5 bases). CDR3 size: 14 residues. CDR1 is SNHLY and CDR2 is FYNNEI in the germline V gene. The V end lost 4 bases, the J end lost 4 bases, and 11 bases lay between the germline ends.

This clonotype was counted many times. This chain links TRBV12-3 or TRBV12-4 with TRBJ2-1; 9 bases match TRBD2. The CDR3 is 15 amino acids. V lost 4 bases, J lost 2 bases, and 3 bases stayed unmatched. CDR3 in amino acids: CASSWGGGAYNEQFF. DNA of the CDR3: TGTGCCAGCAGTTGGGGCGGGGGGGCCTACAATGAGCAGTTCTTC.

Ten or more counts support this clonotype. The V gene is TRBV14, the J gene TRBJ1-2, with unresolved D. The length of the CDR3 is 15 residues. V was trimmed by 0 bases and J by 4 bases, leaving 12 bases between them. CDR1 is SGHDN and CDR2 is FVKESK in the germline V gene. The CDR3 protein is CASSQEMAALYGYTF. As DNA, the CDR3 is TGTGCCAGCAGCCAAGAAATGGCAGCCCTCTATGGCTACACCTTC. The variable domain in full, completed from reference TRBV14 and TRBJ1-2, reads EAGVTQFPSHSVIEKGQTVTLRCDPISGHDNLYWYRRVMGKEIKFLLHFVKESKQDESGMPNNRFLAERTGGTYSTLKVQPAELEDSGVYFCASSQEMAALYGYTFGSGTRLTVV.

The chain carries TRBV20-1 and TRBJ2-1; the D gene is possibly TRBD1 (6 bases). The V end was cut by 3 bases, the J end by 8 bases, with 11 bases between. This CDR3 has 12 residues. Germline CDR1 DFQATT, CDR2 SNEGSKA (reference sequence). The CDR3 region is CSASTGTDEQFF. CDR3 nucleotide sequence: TGCAGTGCTAGTACAGGGACGGATGAGCAGTTCTTC.

This clonotype was seen ten or more times. The rearrangement links TRBV18 to TRBJ2-5; perhaps TRBD1 as D (6 bases). CDR1 is KGHSH, CDR2 LQKENI, per germline. The CDR3 has 15 amino acids. V lost 0 bases to trimming and J lost 1 base, with 9 bases between them. This chain's CDR3 is CASSPPNRVQETQYF. In DNA, the CDR3 is TGTGCCAGCTCACCACCTAACAGGGTCCAAGAGACCCAGTACTTC. Full variable domain (rest looked up from reference TRBV18 and TRBJ2-5): NAGVMQNPRHLVRRRGQEARLRCSPMKGHSHVYWYRQLPEEGLKFMVYLQKENIIDESGMPKERFSAEFPKEGPSILRIQQVVRGDSAAYFCASSPPNRVQETQYFGPGTRLLVL.

The table lists this clonotype with many counts. The chain recombines TRBV12-5 with TRBJ2-1, with unresolved D. The CDR3 consists of 16 residues. V lost 6 bases, J lost 2 bases, and 17 bases lay in between. Germline CDR1 LGHNT, CDR2 FRNRAP. The CDR3 DNA is TGTGCTAGTGGAAGCTCCCGGGTGAAGGCCTACAATGAGCAGTTCTTC. Protein product: CASGSSRVKAYNEQFF.

This clonotype was picked up many times. This chain links TRBV12-3 or TRBV12-4 with TRBJ2-1, with 10 bases identical to TRBD2. The CDR3 contains 14 residues. V lost 3 bases, J lost 9 bases, and 5 bases stayed unmatched. CDR3 sequence: CASSFSGGAIEQFF. The CDR3, as DNA: TGTGCCAGCAGTTTCAGCGGGGGGGCCATTGAGCAGTTCTTC.

This clonotype has ten or more counts. The gene calls are TRBV6-2 or TRBV6-3 and TRBJ2-1, with 7 positions matching TRBD2. CDR1 is MNHEY and CDR2 is SVGEGT in the germline V gene. The junction had 5 bases not matched to a gene; V was cut back by 2 bases and J by 7 bases. CDR3 length: 14 amino acids. The CDR3 is CASSYGGDLNEQFF. The CDR3 bases are TGTGCCAGCAGTTACGGGGGGGACCTGAATGAGCAGTTCTTC.